The 2 T cell receptor beta chains listed next were all sequenced from one sample in a study of T cells in Graves' hyperthyroidism and ophthalmopathy (dated by TCRdb to about 2019). The library was made by multiplex PCR. Sequencing was performed on an Illumina HiSeq 2000. TCR beta CDR3 regions were amplified from RNA transcripts. A first-round RT-PCR of the TCR CDR3 used the HTBI primer set with the Qiagen OneStep RT-PCR kit. TCRdb ran its own pipeline on the public reads, namely fastp trimming at Q25 and MiXCR clone calling, and kept in-frame beta chains. Each entry is one CDR3 protein sequence, shown with its most common DNA and genes. The sample table lists 300,000 to 350,000 distinct CDR3 sequences, roughly 17% of them with a count of one. Roughly 33% of the sample is held by the ten biggest clonotypes. The sequenced material came from blood. The receptors originated from a man aged 25-45 years with Graves' hyperthyroidism.

This sequence joins TRBV20-1 and TRBJ1-1, with 7 bases matching TRBD1. The CDR3 consists of 12 residues. Germline CDR1 and CDR2: DFQATT and SNEGSKA (reference sequence). Germline trimming cut 7 bases from V and 1 base from J; bases unmatched to any gene: 3. The chain's CDR3 is CSERDRNTEAFF. CDR3 coding DNA: TGCAGTGAACGGGACAGGAACACTGAAGCTTTCTTT.

Turning to this clonotype: This CDR3 is missing its conserved last phenylalanine or tryptophan, likely due to a read error. The genes are TRBV20-1 and TRBJ1-5; TRBD1 matches at 8 bases. Germline V lookup: CDR1 DFQATT, CDR2 SNEGSKA (reference sequence). The J segment lost 5 bases and the V segment lost 6 bases, leaving 12 bases of the junction unmatched. The CDR3 loop spans 15 amino acids. The CDR3 here is CSAQTQGALDQPQHL. The CDR3 bases are TGCAGTGCCCAAACTCAGGGGGCTCTAGATCAGCCCCAGCATCTT.